Shown below are 18 T cell receptor beta chains from a single sample sequenced in a study of T cell repertoires in cytomegalovirus infection. Which antigens these TCRs recognize remains unknown. TCRdb called the reads again in MiXCR, with one record for every CDR3 protein. The sample records some 120,000 distinct CDR3 sequences, about 31% being singletons. This sample comprised CD8+ T cells from cultured PBMCs, obtained from culture after CMV antigen stimulation. All receptors come from a human donor in good health (CMV status not recorded). Some clones in this sample may be carry-over from other donors' samples.

This clonotype was counted many times. The chain has TRBV7-6 and TRBJ2-1; D is perhaps TRBD2 (6 bases). The V gene's germline CDR1 is SGHVS and CDR2 FNYEAQ. V was shortened by 3 bases and J by 8 bases, with 11 bases between the two germline ends. CDR3 length: 13 residues. The CDR3 spells CASSLAGQHEQFF. CDR3 coding DNA: TGTGCCAGCAGCTTGGCGGGGCAGCATGAGCAGTTCTTC.

The chain employs TRBV7-2 and TRBJ2-7; maybe TRBD1 (7 bases). The CDR3 consists of 15 residues. CDR1 is SGHTA, CDR2 FQGNSA, per germline. Trimming removed 5 bases at V and 2 bases at J, with 16 bases between. CDR3 protein: CASSLPGDSPYEQYF. The CDR3 coding sequence is TGTGCCAGCAGCCTACCGGGGGACAGCCCCTACGAGCAGTACTTC. Full variable domain (remainder filled in from reference TRBV7-2 and TRBJ2-7): GAGVSQSPSNKVTEKGKDVELRCDPISGHTALYWYRQSLGQGLEFLIYFQGNSAPDKSGLPSDRFSAERTGGSVSTLTIQRTQQEDSAVYLCASSLPGDSPYEQYFGPGTRLTVT.

This clonotype was detected a few times. The chain couples TRBV6-1 to TRBJ2-2; D is ambiguous. Germline V gives CDR1 MNHNS, CDR2 SASEGT. The CDR3 consists of 17 residues. Trimming cost V 8 bases and J 2 bases, with 21 bases left between them. CDR3 in amino acids: CASGPQKRVVNTGELFF. DNA of the CDR3: TGTGCCAGCGGTCCCCAGAAACGGGTAGTAAACACCGGGGAGCTGTTTTTT.

This clonotype appeared many times. J is TRBJ1-2 and V is TRBV7-9, with D possibly being TRBD1 (6 bases). The CDR3 extends over 14 amino acids. CDR1 and CDR2 from the germline V gene are SEHNR and FQNEAQ (reference sequence). V was cut by 4 bases and J by 5 bases, with 14 bases left in between. For the CDR3, the DNA is TGTGCCAGCAGCTCCCGGCGGGGGGCTTATGGCTACACCTTC. This sequence encodes CASSSRRGAYGYTF. Full variable domain (remainder filled in from reference TRBV7-9 and TRBJ1-2): DTGVSQNPRHKITKRGQNVTFRCDPISEHNRLYWYRQTLGQGPEFLTYFQNEAQLEKSRLLSDRFSAERPKGSFSTLEIQRTEQGDSAMYLCASSSRRGAYGYTFGSGTRLTVV.

The chain joins TRBV7-9 to TRBJ2-1, with no clear D. Trimming cost V 3 bases and J 7 bases, with 13 bases left between them. The CDR3 spans 14 residues. CDR1 SEHNR and CDR2 FQNEAQ come from the germline V gene (reference sequence). CDR3 nucleotide sequence: TGTGCCAGCAGCTTCGTGCCCCTTGAAAATGAGCAGTTCTTC. It translates to CASSFVPLENEQFF.

This clonotype appeared many times. The chain recombines TRBV7-9 with TRBJ2-7; possibly TRBD1 for D (6 bases). CDR3 length equals 22 residues. CDR1 and CDR2 (germline): SEHNR, FQNEAQ (reference sequence). The V end lost 5 bases, the J end lost 0 bases, and 35 bases lay between the germline ends. Here the CDR3 DNA reads TGTGCCAGCAGCACACCGATAGACCGGGACACAGCCACTAACATCAACTCCTACGAGCAGTACTTC. Translation gives CASSTPIDRDTATNINSYEQYF.

This clonotype turned up a few times. V is TRBV6-1 and J is TRBJ1-1, with D unresolved. The CDR3 runs to 11 residues. From germline, CDR1 is MNHNS and CDR2 SASEGT. V lost 7 bases to trimming and J lost 4 bases, with 7 bases between them. For the CDR3, the DNA is TGTGCCAGCACCGCGGGCACTGAAGCTTTCTTT. As protein: CASTAGTEAFF.

V gene TRBV12-3 or TRBV12-4 combines with J gene TRBJ2-7; unclear D gene. The CDR3 extends over 12 amino acids. V was shortened by 5 bases and J by 4 bases, with 9 bases between the two germline ends. For the CDR3, the DNA is TGTGCCAGCAGTACCGTGAGGTACGAGCAGTACTTC. Residues: CASSTVRYEQYF.

The table lists this clonotype with a few counts. The CDR3 region is CASSLYVFPEGAFF. The CDR3 nucleotides are TGTGCCAGCAGTTTGTATGTTTTCCCCGAGGGGGCTTTCTTT. The chain joins TRBV12-3 or TRBV12-4 to TRBJ1-1; D might be TRBD1 (5 bases). The CDR3 has 14 amino acids. Trimming took 3 bases from V and 11 from J, leaving 19 bases between them.

The chain joins TRBV11-2 to TRBJ2-4; D is unclear. Between the trimmed V and J ends, which lost 2 bases and 0 bases, there was a span of 8 bases. Germline CDR1 reads SGHAT; CDR2 reads FQNNGV. This CDR3 is built from 15 residues. The CDR3 sequence is CASSLLRIAKNIQYF. CDR3 sequence (DNA): TGTGCCAGCAGCTTACTTCGGATAGCCAAAAACATTCAGTACTTC.

This clonotype was detected ten times or more. The chain joins TRBV6-1 to TRBJ2-5; D is perhaps TRBD1 or TRBD2 (5 bases each). Germline CDR1 and CDR2: MNHNS and SASEGT. Trimming stripped 6 bases from V and 1 base from J, with 21 bases between. The CDR3 totals 17 residues. The CDR3 here is CASSRLTGTSSQETQYF. The CDR3 DNA is TGTGCCAGCAGCCGCCTCACCGGGACCTCTAGCCAAGAGACCCAGTACTTC.

J is TRBJ1-6 and V is TRBV6-6; D is undetermined. V was clipped by 5 bases and J by 8 bases, with 19 bases between them. The CDR3 length is 16 residues. CDR1 is MNHNY and CDR2 is SVGAGI in the germline V gene (reference sequence). The CDR3 nucleotides are TGTGCCAGCAGTCCCGGAGGCATCGAGGAGGATTCACCCCTCCACTTT. Amino acid sequence: CASSPGGIEEDSPLHF.

The genes are TRBV28 and TRBJ1-1; D might be TRBD1 (5 bases). CDR1 is MDHEN and CDR2 is SYDVKM in the germline V gene. This CDR3 has 14 residues. V dropped 4 bases and J dropped 0 bases, with 9 bases sitting between them. In nucleotides, the CDR3 is TGTGCCAGCAGTTGGGGACGGATGAACACTGAAGCTTTCTTT. Amino acids: CASSWGRMNTEAFF.

The chain recombines TRBV4-2 with TRBJ1-2; 8 nucleotides align to TRBD1. CDR1 and CDR2 (germline): LGHNA, YNFKEQ. V gave up 0 bases and J gave up 4 bases; unmatched junction bases: 4. The CDR3 is 15 residues long. The CDR3 DNA is TGTGCCAGCAGCCAAGAGGGACAGGTTCCCTATGGCTACACCTTC. Protein product: CASSQEGQVPYGYTF.

This clonotype was detected only a few times. V gene TRBV5-6 combines with J gene TRBJ2-7, with D tentatively TRBD1 or TRBD2 (5 bases each). This CDR3 spans 14 amino acids. Germline CDR1 reads SGHDT; CDR2 reads YYEEEE. Trimming pared 0 bases from V and 3 bases from J, leaving 10 bases between. CDR3 sequence reads: CASSLVGRDYEQYF. The CDR3 bases are TGTGCCAGCAGCTTGGTGGGACGGGACTACGAGCAGTACTTC.

This clonotype was found many times. This chain links TRBV6-1 with TRBJ1-5; 7 nucleotides match TRBD1. The length of the CDR3 is 15 residues. Germline assignment: CDR1 MNHNS and CDR2 SASEGT. J was trimmed by 6 bases and V by 2 bases; bases with no gene match: 7. The CDR3 sequence is CASSEIGGGGQPQHF. The CDR3 DNA reads as TGTGCCAGCAGTGAAATAGGGGGCGGCGGTCAGCCCCAGCATTTT.

This clonotype was counted between two and nine times. The chain recombines TRBV7-4 with TRBJ2-7, with D uncertain. Germline V gene lookup returns CDR1 SGHVT and CDR2 SQSDAQ. V lost 5 bases and J lost 3, with 17 bases in between. The CDR3 sequence is 15 residues long. CDR3 protein: CASSANAVGFYEQYF. The CDR3 coding sequence is TGTGCCAGCAGCGCAAATGCCGTGGGTTTCTACGAGCAGTACTTC.

The chain joins TRBV7-6 to TRBJ2-2, with a weak D call TRBD1 (6 bases). Germline-derived CDR1 and CDR2 are SGHVS and FNYEAQ. Between the trimmed V and J ends, which lost 2 bases and 1 base, there was a span of 8 bases. The CDR3 contains 15 residues. The CDR3: CASSLKTGNTGELFF. In DNA, the CDR3 is TGTGCCAGCAGCTTAAAGACAGGGAACACCGGGGAGCTGTTTTTT.